These 5 T cell receptor beta chains came from one sample sequenced in a study of shared clonotypes between healthy human individuals. Clones were sequenced by immunoSEQ multiplex PCR, and TCRdb holds only the in-frame ones, with some missing. The sample holds a few million clones; approximately 90% are singletons and the top ten take about 0.41%. The material sequenced was naive CD4+ T cells from PBMCs. The subset was: CD45RA+ positively selected. Receptor source: a man aged 18 to 30 in good health. Some clones in this sample may be carry-over from other donors' samples.

This sequence joins TRBV28 and TRBJ1-2; no firm D call. This CDR3 spans 17 amino acids. Trimming pared 2 bases from V and 4 bases from J, leaving 20 bases between. Germline V gene data show CDR1 as MDHEN and CDR2 as SYDVKM. CDR3 coding DNA: TGTGCCAGCAGTTTACCCTTTTACCGGACGCGTAGCTATGGCTACACCTTC. Its translation is CASSLPFYRTRSYGYTF.

V usage is TRBV2 and J usage is TRBJ2-3, with a tentative D call TRBD2 (6 bases). Germline-derived CDR1 and CDR2 are SNHLY and FYNNEI. Trimming took 6 bases from V and 4 from J, leaving 14 bases between them. The CDR3 extends over 14 amino acids. The CDR3 DNA follows: TGTGCCAGCAGGAACGGGAGATTGTCAGATACGCAGTATTTT. Its translation: CASRNGRLSDTQYF.

In regard to this clone: In the same sample, other DNA sequences code for this CDR3. The chain couples TRBV5-1 to TRBJ1-5; D ambiguous. The CDR3 is made up of 13 amino acids. The germline V and J ends were trimmed by 0 bases and 6 bases, with 7 bases remaining between them. From germline, CDR1 is SGHRS and CDR2 YFSETQ. CDR3 sequence: CASSLEGSQPQHF. Written as DNA, the CDR3 is TGCGCCAGCAGCTTGGAGGGTAGTCAGCCCCAGCATTTT.

The chain combines TRBV5-1 with TRBJ2-1; D may be TRBD1 or TRBD2 (6 bases each). Germline CDR1 reads SGHRS; CDR2 reads YFSETQ. The germline V and J ends were trimmed by 3 bases and 6 bases, with 22 bases remaining between them. CDR3 length: 17 amino acids. The CDR3 is CASSWRAGGTKINEQFF. CDR3 nucleotide sequence: TGCGCCAGCAGCTGGAGGGCGGGCGGGACAAAGATCAATGAGCAGTTCTTC.

V gene TRBV28 combines with J gene TRBJ1-1, with TRBD1 as a possible D gene (5 bases). The length of the CDR3 is 13 residues. CDR1 MDHEN and CDR2 SYDVKM come from the germline V gene. V was trimmed by 7 bases and J by 5 bases, leaving 14 bases between them. CDR3 nucleotide sequence: TGTGCCAGCATCTTCCCGGGGGGGACTGAAGCTTTCTTT. Protein sequence: CASIFPGGTEAFF.